The clone carrying this TCR beta chain was counted ten times or more. The antigen remains undetermined. This sample is part of a study of human T cells and chemical hapten exposure. Overall study context: Predominantly women, the patients had alopecia areata, totalis or universalis.

Study-wide results and limits: Healthy individuals' immune responses may differ from those of donors, who had alopecia.

This CDR3 is built from 12 residues. Per the germline V gene, CDR1 is SGHTA and CDR2 is FQGNSA. The ends were cut back, 7 bases at V and 1 base at J, with 7 bases in the middle. The time point was: pre-sensitization, week 0. Described treatment: therapeutic diphenylcyclopropenone sensitization with weekly scalp DPC. It was from unfractionated whole blood that total RNA was extracted. TCRdb independently ran MiXCR on the RACE reads; one entry per CDR3 protein. The table includes some 300,000 distinct CDR3 sequences, approximately 5% detected once. This TCR derives from a woman in her late teens or twenties with alopecia areata. Some clones in this sample may be carry-over from other donors' samples. The sequences come from whole blood, collected in connection with sensitization to the hapten diphenylcyclopropenone (DPC). The gene calls are TRBV7-2 and TRBJ1-1, with D unresolved. CDR3 sequence: CASTRQNTEAFF. CDR3 nucleotides: TGTGCCAGCACCCGACAGAACACTGAAGCTTTCTTT.